Listed here are 8 T cell receptor beta chains from one sample, sequenced in a study of T cell responses to AZD1222 COVID-19 vaccine. Clones were read by immunoSEQ multiplex PCR, and TCRdb kept only the in-frame ones, dropping some. Of approximately 130,000 clones in the sample, roughly 88% were seen once. This material consisted of peripheral blood, taken on day 0 of AZD1222 vaccination. Receptors originate from an adult in good health.

As DNA, the CDR3 is TGTGCCAGCAGTCTTCAGGTGGGGAGCTATGGCTACACCTTC. This sequence encodes CASSLQVGSYGYTF. The V and J genes are TRBV27 and TRBJ1-2; no definite D call. Trimming left V 5 bases short and J 4 bases short, with 14 bases between. Germline CDR1 reads MNHEY; CDR2 reads SMNVEV (reference sequence). The CDR3 is 14 amino acids.

This CDR3 reads CASSLDLSPSGAGTYEQYF. The CDR3, as DNA: TGTGCCAGCAGCTTAGATCTGTCCCCCTCGGGAGCGGGGACCTACGAGCAGTACTTC. The genes are TRBV11-2 and TRBJ2-7; 7 nucleotides agree with TRBD2. Germline trimming cut 0 bases from V and 2 bases from J; bases unmatched to any gene: 16. The CDR3 runs 19 residues. Looked up from germline, CDR1 is SGHAT and CDR2 is FQNNGV.

This chain links TRBV24-1 with TRBJ1-5; D is possibly TRBD1 (5 bases). Germline CDR1 KGHDR, CDR2 SFDVKD. This CDR3 is built from 12 residues. Between the trimmed V and J ends, which lost 9 bases and 4 bases, there was a span of 9 bases. For the CDR3, the DNA is TGTGCCACCCAGGGAGATAATCAGCCCCAGCATTTT. Its translation: CATQGDNQPQHF.

The rearrangement joins TRBV9 to TRBJ1-4; the match to TRBD1 covers 10 bases. The junction had 8 bases not matched to a gene; V was cut back by 4 bases and J by 5 bases. This CDR3 is 16 amino acids long. The germline V gene encodes CDR1 SGDLS and CDR2 YYNGEE. The CDR3 DNA follows: TGTGCCAGCAGCCGAAGACCGGGACAGGGGAATGAAAAACTGTTTTTT. Protein: CASSRRPGQGNEKLFF. Full variable domain (rest looked up from reference TRBV9 and TRBJ1-4): DSGVTQTPKHLITATGQRVTLRCSPRSGDLSVYWYQQSLDQGLQFLIQYYNGEERAKGNILERFSAQQFPDLHSELNLSSLELGDSALYFCASSRRPGQGNEKLFFGSGTQLSVL.

The chain carries TRBV18 and TRBJ1-1; D might be TRBD1 (5 bases). V gave up 2 bases and J gave up 1 base, with 20 bases separating them. Per the germline V gene, CDR1 is KGHSH and CDR2 is LQKENI. CDR3 length equals 18 residues. Written as DNA, the CDR3 is TGTGCCAGCTCACCATTGGCTTCTCTGAGGGGTGCGAACACTGAAGCTTTCTTT. Its translation is CASSPLASLRGANTEAFF.

The J gene is TRBJ2-1, the V gene TRBV27; either TRBD1 or TRBD2 may supply D (5 bases each). Germline V lookup: CDR1 MNHEY, CDR2 SMNVEV (reference sequence). V was pared by 6 bases and J by 4 bases, with 16 bases between. The CDR3 has 15 residues. CDR3 nucleotide sequence: TGTGCCAGCAGCCCACTAGGGGTGAATTACAATGAGCAGTTCTTC. Translating gives CASSPLGVNYNEQFF.

The genes are TRBV2 and TRBJ2-6, with 8 bases identical to TRBD1. Germline CDR1 reads SNHLY; CDR2 reads FYNNEI. The CDR3 contains 17 residues. V lost 6 bases, J lost 0 bases, and 7 bases stayed unmatched. For the CDR3, the DNA is TGTGCCAGCAGCGCTACAGGGGGGCTCTCTGGGGCCAACGTCCTGACTTTC. It yields the protein CASSATGGLSGANVLTF.

The chain links TRBV11-3 to TRBJ2-3; 8 bases align to TRBD1. The J segment lost 5 bases and the V segment lost 5 bases, leaving 6 bases of the junction unmatched. The CDR3 consists of 14 residues. From germline, CDR1 is SGHNT and CDR2 YENEEA. The CDR3 nucleotides read TGTGCCAGCAGCCACAGGGGGAAAGGAGATACGCAGTATTTT. Its protein product is CASSHRGKGDTQYF.